A single sample gave rise to the 4 T cell receptor delta chains below, sequenced in a study of γδ T cells in repeated Plasmodium falciparum infection. Flow sorting of PBMC yielded separate Vgamma9/Vdelta2+ and Vdelta2-negative gammadelta T cell populations for bulk repertoire analysis. With CATT, TCRdb re-called clones from the multiplex PCR reads. The sample shows around 89,000 delta-chain clones, around 1.4% of them seen only once. The specimen sequenced was gamma-delta T cells from blood. The receptors come from a pool of human donors (malaria-infected and uninfected, not separated).

With regard to this clone: TCRdb shows a much larger clone's protein in place of this DNA's translation, and the two differ at residue 12, likely through a read error; the protein shown is translated from the DNA. This chain's CDR3 is CACDTVLGDTWNTRQMFF. The CDR3 DNA reads TGTGCCTGTGACACCGTACTGGGGGATACCTGGAACACCCGACAGATGTTTTTC. The chain carries TRDV2 and TRDJ3; 12 bases are a match to TRDD3. TCRdb records no J gene; here it was assigned by comparing the DNA to germline. This CDR3 has 18 amino acids. CDR1 GEAIGNYY and CDR2 EKD come from the germline V gene.

Details on this clone: This DNA's translation differs at residue 10 from TCRdb's protein, which comes from a much larger clone; a read error is likely, and the protein shown is translated from the DNA. V usage is TRDV1 and J usage is TRDJ1; D ambiguous. TCRdb gives no J gene; it was assigned here by matching the DNA to germline. V was cut by 1 base and J by 4 bases, with 13 bases left in between. The CDR3 has 15 amino acids. Germline V CDR1 and CDR2: TSWWSYY, QGS. CDR3 sequence (DNA): TGTGCTCTTGGGGAACCACCGGGGTGGAACGATAAACTCATCTTT. Translating gives CALGEPPGWNDKLIF.

This clone came up many times. The rearrangement links TRDV1 to TRDJ1, with D uncertain. With 5 bases removed from V and 0 bases from J, the gap between germline ends came to 13 bases. CDR1 is TSWWSYY and CDR2 is QGS in the germline V gene. The CDR3 loop spans 15 amino acids. The CDR3 loop reads CALGPHLSYTDKLIF. The CDR3 nucleotides read TGTGCTCTTGGGCCACACCTCTCTTACACCGATAAACTCATCTTT.

Comment on this clone: A far larger clone is one base from this, pointing to a likely read error. Different DNA sequences within this sample yield the same CDR3. This chain links TRDV1 with TRDJ1; D possibly corresponds to TRDD3 (5 bases). The J gene was missing in TCRdb and was found by matching the end of the DNA to germline. Germline values: CDR1 TSWWSYY, CDR2 QGS. This CDR3 contains 25 residues. The CDR3 nucleotides are TGTGCCCTTGGGGAAGTTCGTGGTGCCTTGATGGATTTACTCCCACTTTACTGGTACACCGATAAACTCATCTTT. This codes for CALGEVRGALMDLLPLYWYTDKLIF.